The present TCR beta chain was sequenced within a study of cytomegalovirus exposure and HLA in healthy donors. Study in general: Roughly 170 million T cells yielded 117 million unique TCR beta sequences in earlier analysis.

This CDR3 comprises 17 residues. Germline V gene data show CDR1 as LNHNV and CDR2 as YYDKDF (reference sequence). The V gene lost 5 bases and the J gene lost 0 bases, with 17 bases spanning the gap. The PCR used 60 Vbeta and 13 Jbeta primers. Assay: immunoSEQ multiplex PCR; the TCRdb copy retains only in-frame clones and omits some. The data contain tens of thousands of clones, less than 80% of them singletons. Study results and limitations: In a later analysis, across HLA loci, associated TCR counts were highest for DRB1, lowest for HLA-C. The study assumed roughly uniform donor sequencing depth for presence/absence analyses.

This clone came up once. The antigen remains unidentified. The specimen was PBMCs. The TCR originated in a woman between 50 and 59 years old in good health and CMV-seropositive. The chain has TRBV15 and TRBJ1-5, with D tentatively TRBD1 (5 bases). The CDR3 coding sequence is TGTGCCACCAGCCGCTATCCGGGGGAAGCTAGCAATCAGCCCCAGCATTTT. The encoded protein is CATSRYPGEASNQPQHF.